The rows below give T cell receptor beta chains drawn from one sample of a study of T cells in Graves' hyperthyroidism and ophthalmopathy. From the multiplex PCR reads, TCRdb called clonotypes with MiXCR, one entry per CDR3 protein. The sample lists around 500,000 distinct CDR3 sequences, 14% seen once, with more than 11% in the top ten. Material: blood. The receptors come from a woman aged 40 to 50 with Graves' hyperthyroidism. CDR3s include the opening cysteine and the closing phenylalanine or tryptophan. The order of the fields is J gene, clone size, V gene, D gene, CDR3 DNA, CDR3 protein. The D gene is left open where the match is weak. A row's size may be missing; if present it is once, few, many or a size class.

TRBJ2-3 | many | TRBV2 | TRBD2 | TGTGCCAGCAGTGAACTAGCGGGGCCCACAGATACGCAGTATTTT | CASSELAGPTDTQYF
TRBJ2-5 | - | TRBV3-1 | TRBD2 | TGTGCCAGCAGCCGGGGGGGGTCAGCGGCCAACTTC | CASSRGGSAANF
TRBJ2-7 | many | TRBV5-5 | - | TGTGCCAGCAGCCCAACCGGACAGCTAGACTCCTACGAGCAGTACTTC | CASSPTGQLDSYEQYF
TRBJ2-2 | few | TRBV30 | - | TGTGCCTGGGGGAGAGCGGCGAACACCGGGGAGCTGTTTTTT | CAWGRAANTGELFF
TRBJ2-3 | - | TRBV29-1 | - | TGCAGCGTTGAGGGGCCCGGGGAAGGCACAGATACGCAGTATTTT | CSVEGPGEGTDTQYF
TRBJ2-1 | many | TRBV2 | - | TGTGCCAGCAGTGACAGGCTTCTCTTATACAATGAGCAGTTCTTC | CASSDRLLLYNEQFF
TRBJ2-5 | many | TRBV27 | TRBD2 | TGTGCCAGCAGCGGGACTAGCGGGAGGGAGACCCAGTACTTC | CASSGTSGRETQYF
TRBJ2-2 | - | TRBV28 | TRBD2 | TGTGCCAGCATCGGGACTAGCGGGAGAACCGGGGAGCTGTTTTTT | CASIGTSGRTGELFF
TRBJ1-3 | many | TRBV7-2 | - | TGTGCCAGCAGCTGGGGGTTGTCTGGAAACACCATATATTTT | CASSWGLSGNTIYF
TRBJ2-5 | many | TRBV2 | - | TGTGCCAGCAGTCGTCTTTGGCCCCGTGAGGAGACCCAGTACTTC | CASSRLWPREETQYF
TRBJ2-5 | many | TRBV2 | TRBD2 | TGTGCCAGCAACCCGGGGGGGGAGACCCAGTACTTC | CASNPGGETQYF
TRBJ2-3 | many | TRBV27 | - | TGTGCCAGCAGTTTAGCGTCTAGCGCAGTTCTCACAGATACGCAGTATTTT | CASSLASSAVLTDTQYF
TRBJ2-7 | many | TRBV20-1 | - | TGCAGTGCTAGAGAGCGGCTGGGTCTCTACGAGCAGTACTTC | CSARERLGLYEQYF
TRBJ2-1 | many | TRBV30 | - | TGTGCCTGGGGCTCGAAGCTCAGCTCCTACAATGAGCAGTTCTTC | CAWGSKLSSYNEQFF
TRBJ1-1 | - | TRBV6-9 | TRBD1 | TGTGCCAGCAAGTTAACAGGGGAGATGAACACTGAAGCTTTCTTT | CASKLTGEMNTEAFF
TRBJ1-1 | few | TRBV19 | TRBD1 | TGTGCCAGTAGTAGAACCGCCGGGACAGCCAACACTGAAGCTTTCTTT | CASSRTAGTANTEAFF
TRBJ2-1 | many | TRBV3-1 | TRBD2 | TGTGCCAGCAGCCCACTAGCGGAATACTACAATGAGCAGTTCTTC | CASSPLAEYYNEQFF
TRBJ2-1 | many | TRBV7-8 | TRBD2 | TGTGCCAGCAGCCCCCCCCCCGGGACTAGCGGTTACAATGAGCAGTTCTTC | CASSPPPGTSGYNEQFF
TRBJ1-5 | - | TRBV27 | - | TGTGCCAGCAGTGAGGTAGGGGGCAATCAGCCCCAGCATTTT | CASSEVGGNQPQHF
TRBJ1-5 | few | TRBV28 | - | TGTGCCAGCAGTTTAACCAGGGCTTATAGCAATCAGCCCCAGCATTTT | CASSLTRAYSNQPQHF
TRBJ2-1 | - | TRBV29-1 | TRBD2 | TGCAGCGTTGAAGATGGGGGGGAGACTTACAATGAGCAGTTCTTC | CSVEDGGETYNEQFF
TRBJ2-5 | many | TRBV28 | TRBD2 | TGTGCCAGCAGTTTCGGACTAGCGGAGCTCAAGCCACAAGAGACCCAGTACTTC | CASSFGLAELKPQETQYF
TRBJ2-7 | many | TRBV28 | TRBD1 | TGTGCCAGCAGTTTGTGGACAGGGTCACACGAGCAGTACTTC | CASSLWTGSHEQYF
TRBJ1-1 | - | TRBV20-1 | - | TGCAGTGCTAGAGATATAGGGGTTGGTGAAGCTTTCTTT | CSARDIGVGEAFF
TRBJ2-5 | few | TRBV6-1 | TRBD2 | TGTGCCAGCAAGGAGGCCGGGACTAGCTCACAGACCCAGTACTTC | CASKEAGTSSQTQYF
TRBJ2-1 | - | TRBV20-1 | - | TGCAGTGCCCCGGGACTGGGCCCCAATGAGCAGTTCTTC | CSAPGLGPNEQFF
TRBJ2-7 | many | TRBV20-1 | TRBD2 | TGCAGTGCTAGAGATCCATTCGGCGGGAGGCACCCCTACGAGCAGTACTTC | CSARDPFGGRHPYEQYF
TRBJ1-4 | few | TRBV6-1 | TRBD1 | TGTGCCAGCAGCCCTAGGAAGGGGGCGGGAGAAAAACTGTTTTTT | CASSPRKGAGEKLFF
TRBJ2-3 | many | TRBV3-1 | - | TGTGCCAGCAGCCAAGGGGGAGCTCGTACAGATACGCAGTATTTT | CASSQGGARTDTQYF
TRBJ2-1 | few | TRBV29-1 | - | TGCAGCGTTGATCCAAGGGGGAATGAGCAGTTCTTC | CSVDPRGNEQFF
TRBJ2-5 | once | TRBV20-1 | - | TGCAGTGCTAGACTCAGGGGAGGAGAGACCCAGTACTTC | CSARLRGGETQYF
TRBJ2-7 | many | TRBV30 | - | TGTGCCTGTGGACTGGTGGACTCCTACGAGCAGTACTTC | CACGLVDSYEQYF
TRBJ2-1 | many | TRBV18 | TRBD2 | TGTGCCAGCTCCCCGACTAGCGGACTCTACAATGAGCAGTTCTTC | CASSPTSGLYNEQFF
TRBJ2-3 | many | TRBV20-1 | - | TGCAGTGCTAGGGGGACAGGGCGATTAGCGGGAGCAGGTACAGATACGCAGTATTTT | CSARGTGRLAGAGTDTQYF
TRBJ2-3 | many | TRBV7-9 | - | TGTGCCAGCAGCACGTTTACTTTGGGGGATACGCAGTATTTT | CASSTFTLGDTQYF
TRBJ1-4 | - | TRBV27 | - | TGTGCCAGCAGTTGGGCAGGGACTAATGAAAAACTGTTTTTT | CASSWAGTNEKLFF
TRBJ1-2 | many | TRBV7-3 | - | TGTGCCAGCAGCTCAGGACAAATTGGGGACTATGGCTACACCTTC | CASSSGQIGDYGYTF
TRBJ2-7 | few | TRBV28 | TRBD1 | TGTGCCAGCAGATTCCGGGACAGTAACTACGAGCAGTACTTC | CASRFRDSNYEQYF
TRBJ2-2 | - | TRBV19 | TRBD1 | TGTGCCAGTAGTGCGGACAGGGGATCTATCGGGGAGCTGTTTTTT | CASSADRGSIGELFF